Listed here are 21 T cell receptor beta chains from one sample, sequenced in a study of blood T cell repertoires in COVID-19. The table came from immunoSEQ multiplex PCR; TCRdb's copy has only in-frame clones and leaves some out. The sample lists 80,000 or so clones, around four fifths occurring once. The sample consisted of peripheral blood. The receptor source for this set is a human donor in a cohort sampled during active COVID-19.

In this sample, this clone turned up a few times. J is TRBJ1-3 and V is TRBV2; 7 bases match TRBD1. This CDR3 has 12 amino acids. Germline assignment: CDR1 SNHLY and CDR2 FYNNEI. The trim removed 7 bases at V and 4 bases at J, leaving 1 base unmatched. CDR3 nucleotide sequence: TGTGCCAGCAAGACAGGGGGAAACACCATATATTTT. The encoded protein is CASKTGGNTIYF.

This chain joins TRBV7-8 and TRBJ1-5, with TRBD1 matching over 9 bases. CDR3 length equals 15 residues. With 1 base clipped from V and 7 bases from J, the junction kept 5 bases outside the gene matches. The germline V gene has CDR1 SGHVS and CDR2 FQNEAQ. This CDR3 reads CASSLVQGAGQPQHF. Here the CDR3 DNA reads TGTGCCAGCAGCTTAGTACAGGGGGCTGGACAGCCCCAGCATTTT.

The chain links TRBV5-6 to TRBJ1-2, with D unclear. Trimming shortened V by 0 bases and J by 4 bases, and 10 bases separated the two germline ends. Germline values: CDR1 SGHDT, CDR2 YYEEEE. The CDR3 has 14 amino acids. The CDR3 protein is CASSLGPAGYGYTF. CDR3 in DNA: TGTGCCAGCAGCTTGGGTCCGGCGGGCTATGGCTACACCTTC. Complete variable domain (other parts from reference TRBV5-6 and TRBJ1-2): DAGVTQSPTHLIKTRGQQVTLRCSPKSGHDTVSWYQQALGQGPQFIFQYYEEEERQRGNFPDRFSGHQFPNYSSELNVNALLLGDSALYLCASSLGPAGYGYTFGSGTRLTVV.

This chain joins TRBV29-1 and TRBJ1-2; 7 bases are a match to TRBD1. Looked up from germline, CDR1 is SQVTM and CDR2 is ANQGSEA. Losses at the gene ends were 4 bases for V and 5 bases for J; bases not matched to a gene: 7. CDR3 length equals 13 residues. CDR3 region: CSVGAGGLYGYTF. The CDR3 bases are TGCAGCGTTGGCGCAGGGGGTCTGTATGGCTACACCTTC.

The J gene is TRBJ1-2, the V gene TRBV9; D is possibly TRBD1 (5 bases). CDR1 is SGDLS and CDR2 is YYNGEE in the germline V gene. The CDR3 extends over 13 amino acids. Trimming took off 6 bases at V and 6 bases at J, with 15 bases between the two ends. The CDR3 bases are TGTGCCAGCACCTTCAACGGGGGAAATGGCTACACCTTC. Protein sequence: CASTFNGGNGYTF.

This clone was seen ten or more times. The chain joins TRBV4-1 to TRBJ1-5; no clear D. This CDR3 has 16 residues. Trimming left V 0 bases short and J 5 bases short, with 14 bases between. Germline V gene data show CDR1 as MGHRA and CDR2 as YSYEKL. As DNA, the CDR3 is TGCGCCAGCAGCCAAGACGTGTCAGATATCCATCAGCCCCAGCATTTT. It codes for CASSQDVSDIHQPQHF.

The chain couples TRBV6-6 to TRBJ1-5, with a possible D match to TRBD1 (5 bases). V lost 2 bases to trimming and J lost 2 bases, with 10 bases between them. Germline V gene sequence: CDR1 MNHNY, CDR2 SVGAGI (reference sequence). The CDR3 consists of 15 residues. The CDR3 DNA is TGTGCCAGCAGTTACGGCGTAGGGGGCAATCAGCCCCAGCATTTT. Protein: CASSYGVGGNQPQHF.

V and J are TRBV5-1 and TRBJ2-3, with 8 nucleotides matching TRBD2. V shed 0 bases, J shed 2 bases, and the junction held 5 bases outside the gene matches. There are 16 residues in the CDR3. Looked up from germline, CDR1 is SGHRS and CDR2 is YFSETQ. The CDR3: CASSLGAGAFTDTQYF. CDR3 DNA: TGCGCCAGCAGCTTGGGAGCGGGGGCCTTCACAGATACGCAGTATTTT.

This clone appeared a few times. CDR3 sequence (DNA): TGTGCCAGCAGCATCCTCGGAGATGAAAAACTGTTTTTT. It is translated as CASSILGDEKLFF. This chain connects TRBV2 to TRBJ1-4; no firm D call. V was shortened by 6 bases and J by 6 bases, with 11 bases between the two germline ends. The germline V gene encodes CDR1 SNHLY and CDR2 FYNNEI. The CDR3 has 13 amino acids.

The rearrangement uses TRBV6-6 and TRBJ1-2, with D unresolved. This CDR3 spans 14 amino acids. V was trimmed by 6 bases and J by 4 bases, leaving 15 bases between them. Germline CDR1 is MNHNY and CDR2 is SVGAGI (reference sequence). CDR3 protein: CASSLAGKSYGYTF. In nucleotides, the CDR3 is TGTGCCAGCAGCCTGGCAGGAAAATCCTATGGCTACACCTTC.

For the CDR3, the DNA is TGTGCCTGGAGTTCCCGCCCGGGTACCGGGGAGCTGTTTTTT. It translates to CAWSSRPGTGELFF. V and J are TRBV30 and TRBJ2-2; D not resolved. V dropped 2 bases and J dropped 5 bases, with 12 bases sitting between them. CDR3 length equals 14 residues. Per germline, CDR1 GTSNPN and CDR2 SVGIG (reference sequence).

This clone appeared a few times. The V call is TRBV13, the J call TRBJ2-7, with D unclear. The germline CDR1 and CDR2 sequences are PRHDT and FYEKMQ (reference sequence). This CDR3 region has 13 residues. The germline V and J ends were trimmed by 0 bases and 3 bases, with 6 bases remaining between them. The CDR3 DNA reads TGTGCCAGCAGCTTAGGCCTCGGCTACGAGCAGTACTTC. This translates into CASSLGLGYEQYF.

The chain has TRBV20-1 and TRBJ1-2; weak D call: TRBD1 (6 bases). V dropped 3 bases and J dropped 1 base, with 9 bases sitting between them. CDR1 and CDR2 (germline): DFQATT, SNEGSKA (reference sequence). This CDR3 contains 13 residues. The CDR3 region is CSASWTVNYGYTF. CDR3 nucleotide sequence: TGCAGTGCTAGTTGGACAGTTAACTATGGCTACACCTTC.

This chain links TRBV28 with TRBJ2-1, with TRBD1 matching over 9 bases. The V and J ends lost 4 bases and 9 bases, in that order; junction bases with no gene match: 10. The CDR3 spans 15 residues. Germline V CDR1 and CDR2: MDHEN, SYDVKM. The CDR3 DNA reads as TGTGCCAGCAGTTCGTCGGGGACAGGGTGGGGTGAGCAGTTCTTC. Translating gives CASSSSGTGWGEQFF.

CDR3 sequence reads: CASNWGVNTEAFF. The CDR3 DNA reads as TGTGCCAGCAATTGGGGAGTGAACACTGAAGCTTTCTTT. The chain uses TRBV5-8 and TRBJ1-1, with D hard to call. The CDR3 is 13 amino acids. V was clipped by 6 bases and J by 0 bases, with 9 bases between them. Germline V lookup: CDR1 SGHTS, CDR2 YDEGEE.

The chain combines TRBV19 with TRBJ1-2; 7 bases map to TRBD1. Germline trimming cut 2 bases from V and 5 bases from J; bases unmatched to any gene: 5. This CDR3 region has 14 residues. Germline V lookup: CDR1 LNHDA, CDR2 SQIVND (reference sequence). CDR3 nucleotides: TGTGCCAGTAGTATAACAGGGGAATTATATGGCTACACCTTC. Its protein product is CASSITGELYGYTF.

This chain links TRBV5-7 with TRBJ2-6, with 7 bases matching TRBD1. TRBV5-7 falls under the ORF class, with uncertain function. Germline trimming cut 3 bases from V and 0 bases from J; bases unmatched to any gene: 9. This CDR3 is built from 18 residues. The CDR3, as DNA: TGTGCCAGCAGCTGGGACCGGGACAGTCGCTCTGGGGCCAACGTCCTGACTTTC. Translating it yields CASSWDRDSRSGANVLTF.

The CDR3 loop is CASSPRGTYEQYF. The CDR3 nucleotides are TGTGCCAGCAGTCCCAGGGGCACCTACGAGCAGTACTTC. V usage is TRBV27 and J usage is TRBJ2-7; TRBD1 is a possible D gene (6 bases). V was shortened by 5 bases and J by 2 bases, with 10 bases between the two germline ends. In germline, CDR1 is MNHEY, CDR2 SMNVEV (reference sequence). The CDR3 length is 13 residues.

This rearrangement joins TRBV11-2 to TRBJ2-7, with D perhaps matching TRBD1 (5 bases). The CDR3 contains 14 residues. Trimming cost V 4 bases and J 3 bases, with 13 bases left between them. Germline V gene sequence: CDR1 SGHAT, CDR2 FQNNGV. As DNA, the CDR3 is TGTGCCAGCAGCTCTGGACACTCAATCTACGAGCAGTACTTC. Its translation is CASSSGHSIYEQYF.

The CDR3 reads CASSSGQETQYF. The CDR3 bases are TGTGCCAGCAGTTCCGGGCAAGAGACCCAGTACTTC. The rearrangement uses TRBV28 and TRBJ2-5; unclear D gene. Trimming cost V 4 bases and J 2 bases, with 5 bases left between them. This CDR3 has 12 amino acids. CDR1 MDHEN and CDR2 SYDVKM come from the germline V gene. The full variable domain, with the rest looked up from reference TRBV28 and TRBJ2-5, is DVKVTQSSRYLVKRTGEKVFLECVQDMDHENMFWYRQDPGLGLRLIYFSYDVKMKEKGDIPEGYSVSREKKERFSLILESASTNQTSMYLCASSSGQETQYFGPGTRLLVL.

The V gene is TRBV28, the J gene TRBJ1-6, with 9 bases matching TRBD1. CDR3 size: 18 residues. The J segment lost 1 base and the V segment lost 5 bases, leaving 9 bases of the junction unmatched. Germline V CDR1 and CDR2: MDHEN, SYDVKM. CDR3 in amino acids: CASSPLGQGKSYNSPLHF. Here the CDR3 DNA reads TGTGCCAGCAGTCCACTAGGACAGGGGAAATCCTATAATTCACCCCTCCACTTT.